The text below deals with one TCR beta chain. Its antigen specificity is not known. No base-level quality is on record; no much larger clone is a single base apart. This sample stems from a study of shared clonotypes between healthy human individuals (dated by TCRdb to the early 2020s). In terms of the full investigation: A few men and a couple of women, aged 18 to 49 years, made up the cohort. Libraries were prepared and TCR repertoires were sequenced by different laboratories using diverse techniques, in order to increase sequencing depth and limit assay-specific biases. Leukapheresis yielded between about 0.9 and 9 billion PBMCs per donor. For each donor, three plates each were used for CD4 naive and CD4 memory, two plates were used for CD8 naive, and one plate was used for CD8 memory. To estimate repertoire size and how much clonotypes are shared between individuals, the study performed deep sequencing of blood TCR repertoires from a handful of healthy adults.

Healthy HIV-negative adults with no recently reported acute infections or vaccinations were included as donors. All donors were Caucasian adults living in Nashville, Tennessee, USA. CD4+ T cells were enriched by magnetic negative selection; naive cells were then positively selected on CD45RA, and the negative fraction formed the memory subset. After blood collection by leukapheresis, PBMCs were isolated using Ficoll-Histopaque density gradient centrifugation and then cryopreserved in the vapor phase of liquid nitrogen. Purity and quantity of every magnetically sorted T cell population were checked by analytical flow cytometry. Genomic DNA was isolated from every sorted fraction and measured by UV absorbance on a Nanodrop 2000c. The trim is 4 bases for V and 0 bases for J, with a gap of 14 bases between the germline ends. From cysteine to phenylalanine, the CDR3 is 16 amino acids long. The sequence is cut down to CDR3 DNA, 48 bases in frame from base 1. CDR1 and CDR2, per the germline V gene, are MGHRA and YSYEKL.

Using the deep immunoSEQ assay, multiplex PCR amplified TCR CDR3 regions from genomic DNA. Extracted genomic DNA from each cell subset was spread evenly across all wells of several immunoSEQ 96-well plates, with each plate serving as a replicate. Each replicate PCR for sorted subsets received approximately 200 ng genomic DNA, equal to roughly 30,000 T cell genomes. The purified libraries were quantified using a Qubit 3.0 fluorometer, sized with a Bioanalyzer 2100, and then quantified again using the KAPA Library Quantification kit. Every immunoSEQ 96-well plate was sequenced on a separate single-read 150-cycle Illumina NextSeq 550 flow cell. The authors processed their data as follows. Because only junctional sequences without quality scores were contained in the immunoSEQ output, filtering matching that applied to full-length reads could not be performed. Sequences were annotated with PyIR, a Python wrapper for IgBLAST v1.9, using IMGT germline references to assign V/J genes and CDR3. Reads were filtered out if the reads had weak V/J assignments (E-value above 1e-6), no CDR3, stop codons, out-of-frame junctions, or ambiguous translated residues. V3J clonotypes were defined by identical inferred V gene, J gene, and CDR3 amino acid sequence. Percentage overlap between repertoires was computed as shared unique clonotypes divided by the size of the smaller repertoire. Repertoire richness was assessed with RTK rarefaction, the Chao1 estimator, and Recon v2.1 estimates of unobserved clonotypes. For all TCRbeta clonotypes obtained by the gDNA method from four donors, generation probabilities were computed with OLGA. The table comes from immuneACCESS by way of TCRdb, which keeps in-frame sequences with V and J called. Part of the clones is missing from these tables; in studies checked, under half for an unresolved V gene and the rest for unknown reasons. V, J and clone size derive from that table, while D and trimming were established from the DNA sequence. Counted in this sample were roughly 2.5 million clones; over 85% of them appeared once. Clones ranked in the top ten supply roughly 0.15% of the sample.

The paper's findings and limits, for the study overall: Clonotypes shared by all four sorted-subset donors showed higher generation probabilities than non-shared clonotypes. Based on pairwise subsampling, the degree of clonotype sharing among donors was expected to be affected by sequencing depth. Sampling was restricted to blood, and TCR repertoires in tissue are likely to differ from TCR repertoires in blood. Across four donors, about 5% of naive CD4, roughly 3.5% of naive CD8, 2.3% of memory CD4, and approximately 0.42% of memory CD8 clonotypes were shared. Because the study included only a small number of donors, the genetic and exposure-history diversity represented was limited. Rarefaction of sorted-subset datasets indicated incomplete sequencing despite the large sequencing depth. Larger estimated clonotype richness was generally found for naive subsets than for memory subsets.

The sample taken for sequencing was naive CD4+ T cells sorted from blood. The cell subset or site label of this sample denotes: CD45RA+ positively selected. The clonotype comes from a man aged 18 to 30 in good health. The sequence links TRBV4-1 to TRBJ2-3; the D gene is possibly TRBD1 or TRBD2, each agreeing over 5 bases. The bases read TGCGCCAGCAGCCCTGGGACCCTCCTTAGCACAGATACGCAGTATTTT. The resulting protein is CASSPGTLLSTDTQYF.